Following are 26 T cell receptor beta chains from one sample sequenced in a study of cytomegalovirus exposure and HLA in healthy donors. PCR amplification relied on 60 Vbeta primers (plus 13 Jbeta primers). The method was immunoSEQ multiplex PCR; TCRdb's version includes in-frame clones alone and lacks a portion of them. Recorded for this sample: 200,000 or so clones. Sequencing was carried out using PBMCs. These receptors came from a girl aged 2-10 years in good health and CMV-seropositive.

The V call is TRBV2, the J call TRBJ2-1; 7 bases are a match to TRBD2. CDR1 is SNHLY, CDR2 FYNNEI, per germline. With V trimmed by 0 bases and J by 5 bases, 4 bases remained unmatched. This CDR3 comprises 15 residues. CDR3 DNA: TGTGCCAGCAGTGAAGCGGCGGGAGAGAACAATGAGCAGTTCTTC. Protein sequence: CASSEAAGENNEQFF.

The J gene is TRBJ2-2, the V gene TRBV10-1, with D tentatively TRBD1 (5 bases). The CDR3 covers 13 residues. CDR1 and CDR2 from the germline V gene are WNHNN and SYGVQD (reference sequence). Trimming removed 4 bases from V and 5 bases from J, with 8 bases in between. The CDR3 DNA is TGCGCCAGCAGTGCTGGACATACCGGGGAGCTGTTTTTT. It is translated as CASSAGHTGELFF.

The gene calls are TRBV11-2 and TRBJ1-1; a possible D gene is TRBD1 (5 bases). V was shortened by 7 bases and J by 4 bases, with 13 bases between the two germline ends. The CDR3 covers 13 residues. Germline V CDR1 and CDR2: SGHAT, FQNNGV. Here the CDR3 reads CASKDSGGTEAFF. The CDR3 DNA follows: TGTGCCAGCAAAGACAGCGGGGGCACTGAAGCTTTCTTT.

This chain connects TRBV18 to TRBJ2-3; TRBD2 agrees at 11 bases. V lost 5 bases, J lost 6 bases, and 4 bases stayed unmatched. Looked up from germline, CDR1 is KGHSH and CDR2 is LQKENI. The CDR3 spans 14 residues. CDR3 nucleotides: TGTGCCAGCTCATCGATAGCGGGAGGGGATACGCAGTATTTT. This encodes CASSSIAGGDTQYF.

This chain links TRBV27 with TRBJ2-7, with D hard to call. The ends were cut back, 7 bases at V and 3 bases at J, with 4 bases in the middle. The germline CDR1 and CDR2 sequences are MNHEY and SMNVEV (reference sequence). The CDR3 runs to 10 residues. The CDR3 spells CASTVYEQYF. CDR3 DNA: TGTGCCAGCACCGTCTACGAGCAGTACTTC.

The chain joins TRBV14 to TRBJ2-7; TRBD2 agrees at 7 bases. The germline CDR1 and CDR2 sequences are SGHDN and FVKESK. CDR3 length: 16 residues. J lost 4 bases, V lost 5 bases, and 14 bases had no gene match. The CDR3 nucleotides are TGTGCCAGCAGCGGGGAGGACGCGGGAGAAGGTTACGAGCAGTACTTC. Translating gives CASSGEDAGEGYEQYF.

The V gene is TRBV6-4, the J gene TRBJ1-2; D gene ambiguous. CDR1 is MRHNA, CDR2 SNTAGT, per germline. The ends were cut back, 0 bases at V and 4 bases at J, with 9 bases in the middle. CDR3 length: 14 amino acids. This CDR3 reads CASSDSPGLYGYTF. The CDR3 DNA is TGTGCCAGCAGTGACTCGCCTGGACTCTATGGCTACACCTTC.

As DNA, the CDR3 is TGTGCCAGCTCACCTACGGGGACAGCGTTGGGTGCGGTTGGCTACACCTTC. It codes for CASSPTGTALGAVGYTF. This rearrangement joins TRBV18 to TRBJ1-2; TRBD1 matches at 7 bases. The V and J ends lost 3 bases and 7 bases, in that order; junction bases with no gene match: 17. Germline CDR1 KGHSH, CDR2 LQKENI. The CDR3 length is 17 residues.

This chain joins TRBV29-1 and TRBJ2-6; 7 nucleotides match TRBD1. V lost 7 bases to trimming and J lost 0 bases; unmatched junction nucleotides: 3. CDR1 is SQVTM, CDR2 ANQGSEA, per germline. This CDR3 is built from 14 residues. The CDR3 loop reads CSASGGSGANVLTF. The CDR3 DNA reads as TGCAGCGCATCAGGGGGCTCTGGGGCCAACGTCCTGACTTTC.

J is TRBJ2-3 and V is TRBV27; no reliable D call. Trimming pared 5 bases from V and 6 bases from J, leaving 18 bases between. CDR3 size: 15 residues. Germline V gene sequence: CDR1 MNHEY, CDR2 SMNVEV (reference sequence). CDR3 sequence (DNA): TGTGCCAGCAGTCCCAGGCTTGGTGGTGGGGATACGCAGTATTTT. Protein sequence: CASSPRLGGGDTQYF.

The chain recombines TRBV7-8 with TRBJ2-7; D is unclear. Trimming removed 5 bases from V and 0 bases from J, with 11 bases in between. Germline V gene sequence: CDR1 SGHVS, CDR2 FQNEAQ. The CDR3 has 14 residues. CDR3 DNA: TGTGCCAGCAGCCAGCGCGAGACCTCCTACGAGCAGTACTTC. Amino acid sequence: CASSQRETSYEQYF.

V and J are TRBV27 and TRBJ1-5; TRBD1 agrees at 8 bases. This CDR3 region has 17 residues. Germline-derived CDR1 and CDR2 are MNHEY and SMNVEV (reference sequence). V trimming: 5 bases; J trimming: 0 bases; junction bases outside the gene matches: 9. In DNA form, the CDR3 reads TGTGCCAGCAGTCCCCTCGACAGGGGTCATAGCAATCAGCCCCAGCATTTT. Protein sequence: CASSPLDRGHSNQPQHF.

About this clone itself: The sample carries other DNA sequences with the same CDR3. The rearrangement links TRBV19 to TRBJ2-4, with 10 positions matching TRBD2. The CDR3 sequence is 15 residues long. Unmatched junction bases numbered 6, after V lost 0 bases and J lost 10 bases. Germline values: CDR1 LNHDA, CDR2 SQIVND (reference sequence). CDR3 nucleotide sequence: TGTGCCAGTAGTATAGAGCTAGCGGGAGTGCCGATTCAGTACTTC. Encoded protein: CASSIELAGVPIQYF.

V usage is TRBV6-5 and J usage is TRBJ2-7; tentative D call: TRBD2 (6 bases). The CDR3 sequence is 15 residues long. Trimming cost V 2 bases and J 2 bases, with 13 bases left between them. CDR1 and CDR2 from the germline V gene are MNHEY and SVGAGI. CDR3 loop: CASSYGVWGAYEQYF. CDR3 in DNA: TGTGCCAGCAGTTACGGGGTCTGGGGGGCCTACGAGCAGTACTTC.

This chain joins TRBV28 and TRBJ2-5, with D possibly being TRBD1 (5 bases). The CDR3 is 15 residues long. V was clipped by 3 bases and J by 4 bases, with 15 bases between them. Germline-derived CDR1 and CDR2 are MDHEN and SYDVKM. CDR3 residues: CASSFPSQGSETQYF. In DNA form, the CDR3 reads TGTGCCAGCAGTTTCCCCTCCCAGGGATCAGAGACCCAGTACTTC.

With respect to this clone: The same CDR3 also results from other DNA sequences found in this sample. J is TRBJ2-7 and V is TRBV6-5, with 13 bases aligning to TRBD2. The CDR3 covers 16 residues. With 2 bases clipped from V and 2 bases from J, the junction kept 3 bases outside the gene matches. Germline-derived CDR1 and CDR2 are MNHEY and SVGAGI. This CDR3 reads CASSYAGTSGTYEQYF. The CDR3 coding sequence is TGTGCCAGCAGTTACGCCGGGACTAGCGGGACCTACGAGCAGTACTTC.

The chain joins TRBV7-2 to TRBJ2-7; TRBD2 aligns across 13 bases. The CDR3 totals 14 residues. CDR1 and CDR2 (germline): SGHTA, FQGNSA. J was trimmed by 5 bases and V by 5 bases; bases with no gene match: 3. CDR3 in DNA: TGTGCCAGCAGCCGGACTAGCGGGAGCCACGAGCAGTACTTC. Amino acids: CASSRTSGSHEQYF.

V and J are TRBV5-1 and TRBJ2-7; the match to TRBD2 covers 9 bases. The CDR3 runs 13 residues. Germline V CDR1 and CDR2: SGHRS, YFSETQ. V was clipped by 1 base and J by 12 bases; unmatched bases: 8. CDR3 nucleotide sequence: TGCGCCAGCAGCTTGACGGCTAGCGGGAAGGGGTACTTC. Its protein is CASSLTASGKGYF.

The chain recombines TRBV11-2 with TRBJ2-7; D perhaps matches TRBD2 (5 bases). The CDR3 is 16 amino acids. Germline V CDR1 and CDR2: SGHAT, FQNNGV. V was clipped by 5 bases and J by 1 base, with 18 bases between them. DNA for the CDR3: TGTGCCAGCAGCAACTTTCGTCGGGGTCTTTCCTACGAGCAGTACTTC. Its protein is CASSNFRRGLSYEQYF.

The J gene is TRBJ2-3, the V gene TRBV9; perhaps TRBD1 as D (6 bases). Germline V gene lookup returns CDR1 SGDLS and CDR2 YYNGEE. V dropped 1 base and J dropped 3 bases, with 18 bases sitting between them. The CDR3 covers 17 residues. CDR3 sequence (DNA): TGTGCCAGCAGCGTATACCGGACAGTCAGGGCAACAGATACGCAGTATTTT. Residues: CASSVYRTVRATDTQYF.

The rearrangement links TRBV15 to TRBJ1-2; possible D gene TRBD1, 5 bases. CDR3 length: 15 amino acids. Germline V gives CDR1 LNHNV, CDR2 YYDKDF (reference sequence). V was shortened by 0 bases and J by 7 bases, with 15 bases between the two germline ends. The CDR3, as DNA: TGTGCCACCAGCAGAGATTTAGGGGTGGGTTTTGGCTACACCTTC. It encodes CATSRDLGVGFGYTF.

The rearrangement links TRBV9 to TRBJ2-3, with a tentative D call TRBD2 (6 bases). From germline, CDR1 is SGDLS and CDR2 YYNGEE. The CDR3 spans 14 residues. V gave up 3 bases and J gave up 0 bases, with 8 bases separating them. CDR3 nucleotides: TGTGCCAGCAGCGATAGCGGTAGCACAGATACGCAGTATTTT. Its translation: CASSDSGSTDTQYF.

The CDR3 DNA reads TGTGCCACCAGCAGAGATCGAGGTTCAGCATTTCGGGAAAAACTGTTTTTT. Translation: CATSRDRGSAFREKLFF. This chain connects TRBV15 to TRBJ1-4, with D uncertain. Germline V CDR1 and CDR2: LNHNV, YYDKDF (reference sequence). The CDR3 runs to 17 residues. V was clipped by 0 bases and J by 8 bases, with 19 bases between them.

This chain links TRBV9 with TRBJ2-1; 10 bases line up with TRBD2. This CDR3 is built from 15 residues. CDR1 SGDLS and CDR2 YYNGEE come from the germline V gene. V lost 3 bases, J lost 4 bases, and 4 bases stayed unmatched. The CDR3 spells CASSERTSGYNEQFF. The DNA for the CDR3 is TGTGCCAGCAGCGAACGGACTAGCGGATACAATGAGCAGTTCTTC.

Here the CDR3 DNA reads TGTGCTAGTGGTTTGATACAGGGGGGGCGGCTGTACTTC. It specifies CASGLIQGGRLYF. V and J are TRBV12-5 and TRBJ2-5; D is possibly TRBD1 (8 bases). The CDR3 extends over 13 amino acids. Germline V CDR1 and CDR2: LGHNT, FRNRAP. Trimming left V 2 bases short and J 13 bases short, with 17 bases between.

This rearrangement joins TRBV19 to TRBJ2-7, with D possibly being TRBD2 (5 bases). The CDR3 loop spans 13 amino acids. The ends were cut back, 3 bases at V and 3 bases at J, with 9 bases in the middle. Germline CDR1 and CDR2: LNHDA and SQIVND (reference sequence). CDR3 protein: CASSIVAGYEQYF. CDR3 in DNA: TGTGCCAGTAGTATTGTCGCGGGCTACGAGCAGTACTTC.